Below, one T cell receptor (beta chain) is given with its context. It has no known antigen specificity. One base away there is no much larger clone; base qualities are not given. The method behind the library was 5' RACE. Instrument on record: Illumina HiSeq 2500. The second PCR ran for roughly 7 to 12 cycles and used a J-beta primer mix along with a sample-barcoded 5' primer. A unique molecular identifier was introduced onto each TCR beta cDNA molecule by a template-switch 5' adaptor carrying 12 random nucleotides. At least 3 million CDR3-containing paired-end reads were obtained from each sample. First-strand cDNA was synthesized from all RNA with the Mint cDNA synthesis kit, primed by a TRBC-specific oligonucleotide. After uracil-DNA glycosylase treatment, a first 18-cycle PCR used universal primers M1SS and BC2_uni_R on all cDNA. From the authors' description of their analysis: For normalization, 1 million high-quality reads, each with a distinct molecular identifier, were randomly selected from each sample. Instead of being binned into consensus sequences, reads with shared molecular identifiers were discarded. CDR3 identification, clonotype clustering and error correction used MiTCR with a Q25 quality threshold and the strictest error-elimination algorithm. A nonparametric unseen species model using Euler transformation provided a lower-bound estimate of total TCR beta diversity. TCRdb redid the processing of the public reads, applying fastp at Q25 and MiXCR, and retained in-frame beta chains. Here each entry gathers all rows of one CDR3 protein and keeps the most common genes and DNA. For this entry, the V and J calls and clone size follow TCRdb and not the study's own pipeline. Within this sample are roughly 830,000 distinct CDR3 sequences, with less than 80% of them counted one time only. The ten largest clones add up to 25% to 30% of the sample.

The approximately 39 donors, aged about 6 to 95 years, were systemically healthy Caucasian individuals from Russia. Ten milliliters of peripheral blood were drawn from each donor into EDTA-treated Vacutainer tubes. Ficoll-Paque density-gradient centrifugation was used to isolate PBMCs, with at least 6.5 million per sample. Total RNA, at least 6 micrograms per sample, was extracted from PBMCs with Trizol reagent. For every donor, flow cytometry on a PBMC aliquot measured the percentage of naive CD45RAhigh/CD27high T cells. This entry belongs to a study of blood T cells in healthy people across ages (dated by TCRdb to between 2014 and 2016). In terms of the full investigation: In model experiments, template switching captured about one uniquely barcoded TCR beta cDNA molecule for every two T cells. Using deep sequencing normalized with unique cDNA molecular identifiers, the study measured how TCR beta repertoire diversity changes with age. The donors were divided into four age groups: young (average approximately 15 years), middle-aged (almost 40), aged (about 61) and long-lived (about 90). To avoid experimental bias, donors of different ages were distributed randomly across sequencing lanes. The study analyzed two additional independent replicas of 1 million unique cDNA reads from the same blood draw for two donors, one aged 18 to 29 and one aged 80 or older. Broader findings and caveats from the paper: There was a strong correlation between observed TCR beta diversity and the percentage of naive T cells measured by flow cytometry. Donor CMV infection status was unknown, potentially confounding age-related changes in expanded clonotypes. As age increased, observed TCR beta diversity per million T cells dropped in a roughly linear way, and a significant reduction was already evident by age 40. Estimates of total diversity from one million sequenced T cells were regarded as lower bounds and underestimates. Since profiling was done on bulk unsorted PBMCs, naive and antigen-experienced compartments could not be conclusively compared. Compared with the aged group, the long-lived group had more naive CD4+ T cells, fewer expanded clones and increased TCR diversity, a pattern suggesting age selection.

The CDR3 measures 18 amino acids from cysteine to phenylalanine. The DNA shown is the 54-base CDR3, in frame from base 1. The sample was blood. This sequence originates from a man aged 25 to 40 in good health. The rearranged segments are TRBV21-1 and TRBJ2-7; the table gives TRBD2 as D, unverified against the DNA. TRBV21-1 is assigned pseudogene status. This receptor has the CDR3 CASSKAGRGLPSSYEQYF. The sequenced DNA is TGTGCCAGCAGCAAAGCCGGACGGGGACTGCCGAGCTCCTACGAGCAGTACTTC.